Sequencing of this TCR beta chain was carried out in a study of a mutant IDH1 vaccine in newly diagnosed glioma. Study information: The initiation of vaccination occurred 4-6 weeks after radiotherapy alone, or with temozolomide cycles. Sex among treated patients split 62.5% male, around 38% female; mean age was around 40 years. At week 35 came visit V12, and visit V13 followed at week 47.

The method was immunoSEQ multiplex PCR; TCRdb's version includes in-frame clones alone and lacks a portion of them. The sample holds approximately 61,000 clones, 80% to 90% seen once. From germline, CDR1 is SGHNT and CDR2 YENEEA. This CDR3 is 15 amino acids long. V lost 4 bases and J 6 bases, leaving 15 bases between the germline ends. Specified time point: week 35, safety follow-up. With topical imiquimod, each dose of the vaccine consisted of 300 ug of mutant IDH1 20-mer peptide. Patients, over weeks 1, 3, 5, 7, 11, 15, 19 and 23, received a total of eight vaccinations. Regarding this clone: Its target is not known.

The sequence was obtained from a man aged 35-49 years with glioma. This specimen consisted of PBMCs, obtained from a glioma patient whose treatment included an IDH1 peptide vaccine. This chain connects TRBV11-3 to TRBJ2-2; D may be TRBD2 (6 bases). Here the CDR3 DNA reads TGTGCCAGCAGCTCCCGGGAGACGGGAGCCGGGGAGCTGTTTTTT. Translation gives CASSSRETGAGELFF.